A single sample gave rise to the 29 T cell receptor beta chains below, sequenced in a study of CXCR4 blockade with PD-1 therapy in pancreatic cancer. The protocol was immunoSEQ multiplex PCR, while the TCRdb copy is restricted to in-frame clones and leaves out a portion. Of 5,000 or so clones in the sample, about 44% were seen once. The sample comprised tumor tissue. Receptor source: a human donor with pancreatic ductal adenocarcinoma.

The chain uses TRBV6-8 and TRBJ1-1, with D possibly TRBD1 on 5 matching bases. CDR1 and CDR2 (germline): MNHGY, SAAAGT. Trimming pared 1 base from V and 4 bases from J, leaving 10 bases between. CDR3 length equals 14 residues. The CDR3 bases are TGTGCCAGCAGTTACTTCACGGGGGGCACTGAAGCTTTCTTT. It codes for CASSYFTGGTEAFF.

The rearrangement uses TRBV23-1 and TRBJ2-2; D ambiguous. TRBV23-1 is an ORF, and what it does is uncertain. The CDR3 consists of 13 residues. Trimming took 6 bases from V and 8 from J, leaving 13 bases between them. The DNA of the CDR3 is TGCGCCAGCAGCCATCGGGTCGGTGGGGAGCTGTTTTTT. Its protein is CASSHRVGGELFF.

CDR3 sequence reads: CASGTGSAYNEQFF. For the CDR3, the DNA is TGTGCTAGTGGCACGGGTAGCGCCTACAATGAGCAGTTCTTC. V is TRBV12-5 and J is TRBJ2-1; TRBD2 might be the D (5 bases). V dropped 6 bases and J dropped 2 bases, with 11 bases sitting between them. Per the germline V gene, CDR1 is LGHNT and CDR2 is FRNRAP. This CDR3 has 14 residues.

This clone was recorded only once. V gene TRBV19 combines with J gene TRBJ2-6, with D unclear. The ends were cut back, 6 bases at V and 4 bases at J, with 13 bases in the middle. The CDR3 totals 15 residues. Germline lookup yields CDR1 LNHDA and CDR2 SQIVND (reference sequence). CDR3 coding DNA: TGTGCCAGTAGCCTAGACCCCGTCGGGGCCAACGTCCTGACTTTC. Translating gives CASSLDPVGANVLTF. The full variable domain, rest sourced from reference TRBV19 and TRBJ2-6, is DGGITQSPKYLFRKEGQNVTLSCEQNLNHDAMYWYRQDPGQGLRLIYYSQIVNDFQKGDIAEGYSVSREKKESFPLTVTSAQKNPTAFYLCASSLDPVGANVLTFGAGSRLTVL.

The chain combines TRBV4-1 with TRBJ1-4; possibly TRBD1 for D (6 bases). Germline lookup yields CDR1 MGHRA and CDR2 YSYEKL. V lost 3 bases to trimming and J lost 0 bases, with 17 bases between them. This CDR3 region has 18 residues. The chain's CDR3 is CASSHEIGGRTTNEKLFF. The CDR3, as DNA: TGCGCCAGCAGCCATGAAATTGGGGGGCGCACAACTAATGAAAAACTGTTTTTT.

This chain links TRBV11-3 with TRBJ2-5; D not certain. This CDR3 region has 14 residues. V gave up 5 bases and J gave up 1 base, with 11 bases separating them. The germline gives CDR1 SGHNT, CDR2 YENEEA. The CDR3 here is CASSPSGPQETQYF. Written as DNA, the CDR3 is TGTGCCAGCAGCCCCTCTGGGCCCCAAGAGACCCAGTACTTC.

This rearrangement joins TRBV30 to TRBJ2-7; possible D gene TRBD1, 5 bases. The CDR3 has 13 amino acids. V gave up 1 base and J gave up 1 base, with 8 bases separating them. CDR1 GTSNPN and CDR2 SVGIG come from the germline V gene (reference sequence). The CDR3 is CAWSGQPSYEQYF. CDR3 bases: TGTGCCTGGAGTGGACAGCCTTCCTACGAGCAGTACTTC.

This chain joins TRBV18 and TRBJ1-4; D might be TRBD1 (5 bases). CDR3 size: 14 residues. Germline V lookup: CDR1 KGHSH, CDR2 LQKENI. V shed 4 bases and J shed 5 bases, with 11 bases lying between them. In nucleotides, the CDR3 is TGTGCCAGCTCACTCCAGGGCCCAAATGAAAAACTGTTTTTT. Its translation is CASSLQGPNEKLFF. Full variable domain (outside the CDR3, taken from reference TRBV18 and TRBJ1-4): NAGVMQNPRHLVRRRGQEARLRCSPMKGHSHVYWYRQLPEEGLKFMVYLQKENIIDESGMPKERFSAEFPKEGPSILRIQQVVRGDSAAYFCASSLQGPNEKLFFGSGTQLSVL.

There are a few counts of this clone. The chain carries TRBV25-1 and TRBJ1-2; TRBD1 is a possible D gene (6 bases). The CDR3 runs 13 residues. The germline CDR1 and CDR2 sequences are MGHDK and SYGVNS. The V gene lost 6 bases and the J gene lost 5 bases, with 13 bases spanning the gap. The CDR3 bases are TGTGCCAGCAGAGGGGGAGCTTTGTATGGCTACACCTTC. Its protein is CASRGGALYGYTF.

The CDR3 loop is CASSENRGHGYTF. The CDR3 region has the DNA TGTGCCAGCAGTGAGAACAGGGGCCATGGCTACACCTTC. The chain employs TRBV28 and TRBJ1-2, with 7 positions matching TRBD1. From germline, CDR1 is MDHEN and CDR2 SYDVKM. CDR3 length equals 13 residues. Trimming cost V 5 bases and J 6 bases; bases outside gene matches: 6.

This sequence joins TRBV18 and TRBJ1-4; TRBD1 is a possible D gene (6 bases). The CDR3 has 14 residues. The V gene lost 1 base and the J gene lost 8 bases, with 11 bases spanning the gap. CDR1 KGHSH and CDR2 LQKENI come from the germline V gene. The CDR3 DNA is TGTGCCAGCTCACCACGGGGGGCCAGAGAAAAACTGTTTTTT. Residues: CASSPRGAREKLFF.

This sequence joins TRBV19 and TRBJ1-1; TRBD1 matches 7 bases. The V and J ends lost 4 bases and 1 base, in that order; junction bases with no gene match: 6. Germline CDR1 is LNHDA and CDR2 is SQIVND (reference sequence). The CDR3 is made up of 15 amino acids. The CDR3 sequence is CASSTEGQKNTEAFF. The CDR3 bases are TGTGCCAGTAGTACCGAGGGACAGAAGAACACTGAAGCTTTCTTT.

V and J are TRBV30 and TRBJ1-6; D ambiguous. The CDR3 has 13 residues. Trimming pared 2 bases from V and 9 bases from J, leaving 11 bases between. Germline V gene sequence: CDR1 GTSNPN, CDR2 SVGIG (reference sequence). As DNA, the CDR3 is TGTGCCTGGAGTCAGGCCCCGGGTTCACCCCTCCACTTT. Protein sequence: CAWSQAPGSPLHF.

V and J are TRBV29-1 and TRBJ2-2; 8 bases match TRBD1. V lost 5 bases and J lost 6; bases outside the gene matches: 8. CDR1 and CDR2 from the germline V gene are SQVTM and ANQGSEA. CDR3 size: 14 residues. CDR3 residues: CSVYSGTGAGELFF. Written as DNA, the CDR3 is TGCAGCGTTTACTCCGGGACAGGTGCCGGGGAGCTGTTTTTT.

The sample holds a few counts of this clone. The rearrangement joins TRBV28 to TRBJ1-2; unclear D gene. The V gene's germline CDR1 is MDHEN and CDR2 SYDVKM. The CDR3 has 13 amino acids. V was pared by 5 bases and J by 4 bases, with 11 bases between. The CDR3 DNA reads TGTGCCAGCAGTGACCCTAACCCCTATGGCTACACCTTC. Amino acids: CASSDPNPYGYTF.

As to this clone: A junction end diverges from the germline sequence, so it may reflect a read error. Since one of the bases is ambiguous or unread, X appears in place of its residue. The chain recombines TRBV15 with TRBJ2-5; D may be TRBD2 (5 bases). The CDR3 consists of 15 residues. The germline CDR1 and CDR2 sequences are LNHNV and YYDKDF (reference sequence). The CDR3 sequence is CXTSRDIGEQETQYF. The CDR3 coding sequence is TGTRCCACCAGCAGAGATATCGGGGAACAAGAGACCCAGTACTTC.

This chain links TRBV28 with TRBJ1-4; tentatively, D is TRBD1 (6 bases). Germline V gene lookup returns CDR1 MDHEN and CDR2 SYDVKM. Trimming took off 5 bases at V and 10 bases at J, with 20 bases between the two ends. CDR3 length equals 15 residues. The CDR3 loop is CASSPGGALGGKLFF. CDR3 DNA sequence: TGTGCCAGCAGTCCCGGGGGGGCCCTTGGTGGAAAACTGTTTTTT.

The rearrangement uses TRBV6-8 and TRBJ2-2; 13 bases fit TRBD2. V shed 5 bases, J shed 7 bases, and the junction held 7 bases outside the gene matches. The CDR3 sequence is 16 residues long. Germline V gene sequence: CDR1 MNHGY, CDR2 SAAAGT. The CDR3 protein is CASSEGLAGSGGELFF. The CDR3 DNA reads TGTGCCAGCAGTGAGGGACTAGCGGGATCGGGCGGGGAGCTGTTTTTT.

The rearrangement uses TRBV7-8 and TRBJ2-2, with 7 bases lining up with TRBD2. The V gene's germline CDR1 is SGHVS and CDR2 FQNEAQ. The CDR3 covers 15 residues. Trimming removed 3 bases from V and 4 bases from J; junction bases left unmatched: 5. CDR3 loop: CASSFLAEPTGELFF. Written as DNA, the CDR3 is TGTGCCAGCAGCTTTCTAGCGGAGCCCACCGGGGAGCTGTTTTTT.

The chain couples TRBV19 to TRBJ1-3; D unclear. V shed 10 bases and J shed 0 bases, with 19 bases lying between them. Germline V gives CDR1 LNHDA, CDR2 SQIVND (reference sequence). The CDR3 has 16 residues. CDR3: CANSGPYWASGNTIYF. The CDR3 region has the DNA TGTGCCAACAGCGGCCCTTACTGGGCCTCTGGAAACACCATATATTTT.

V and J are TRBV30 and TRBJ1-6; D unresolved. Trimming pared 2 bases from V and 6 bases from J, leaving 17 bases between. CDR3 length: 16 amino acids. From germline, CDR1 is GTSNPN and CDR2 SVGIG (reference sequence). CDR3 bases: TGTGCCTGGAGTCCCCCAGGTATAAATCGTAATTCACCCCTCCACTTT. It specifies CAWSPPGINRNSPLHF.

The CDR3 loop reads CASSLVNGIINEQFF. The DNA for the CDR3 is TGTGCCAGCAGCTTAGTGAACGGGATAATCAATGAGCAGTTCTTC. The V and J genes are TRBV7-7 and TRBJ2-1; maybe TRBD2 (5 bases). The CDR3 has 15 amino acids. Germline lookup yields CDR1 SSHAT and CDR2 FNYEAQ (reference sequence). V shed 1 base and J shed 6 bases, with 13 bases lying between them. The variable domain in full, with the rest retrieved from reference TRBV7-7 and TRBJ2-1, is GAGVSQSPRYKVTKRGQDVTLRCDPISSHATLYWYQQALGQGPEFLTYFNYEAQPDKSGLPSDRFSAERPEGSISTLTIQRTEQRDSAMYRCASSLVNGIINEQFFGPGTRLTVL.

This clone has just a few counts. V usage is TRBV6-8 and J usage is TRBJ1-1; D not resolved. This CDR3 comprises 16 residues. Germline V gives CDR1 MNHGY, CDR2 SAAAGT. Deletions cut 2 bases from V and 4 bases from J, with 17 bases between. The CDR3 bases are TGTGCCAGCAGTTACCCCGACGCAGGTCTGGCCACTGAAGCTTTCTTT. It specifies CASSYPDAGLATEAFF.

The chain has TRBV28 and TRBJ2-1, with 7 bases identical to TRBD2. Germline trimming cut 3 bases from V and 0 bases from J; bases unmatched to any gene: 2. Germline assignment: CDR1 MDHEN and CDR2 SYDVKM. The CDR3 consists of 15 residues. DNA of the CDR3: TGTGCCAGCAGTTTGGGCGGGAGCTCCTACAATGAGCAGTTCTTC. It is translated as CASSLGGSSYNEQFF.

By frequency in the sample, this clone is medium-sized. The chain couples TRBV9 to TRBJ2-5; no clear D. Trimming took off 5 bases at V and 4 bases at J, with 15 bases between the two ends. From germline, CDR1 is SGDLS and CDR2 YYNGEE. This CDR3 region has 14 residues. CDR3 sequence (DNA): TGTGCCAGCAGTGAAATATCCTGGGGAGAGACCCAGTACTTC. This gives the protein CASSEISWGETQYF.

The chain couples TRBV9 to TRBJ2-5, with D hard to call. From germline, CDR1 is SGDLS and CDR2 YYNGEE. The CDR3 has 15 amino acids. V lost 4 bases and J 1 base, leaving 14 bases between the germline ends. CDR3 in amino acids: CASSTSTGGQETQYF. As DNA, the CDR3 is TGTGCCAGCAGCACCTCTACTGGCGGCCAAGAGACCCAGTACTTC.

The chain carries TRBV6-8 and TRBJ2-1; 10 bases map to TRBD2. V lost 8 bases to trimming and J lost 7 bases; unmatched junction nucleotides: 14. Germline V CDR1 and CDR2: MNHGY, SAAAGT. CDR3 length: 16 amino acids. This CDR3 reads CASYMAPGLARNEQFF. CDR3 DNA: TGTGCCAGCTACATGGCCCCGGGACTAGCGAGGAATGAGCAGTTCTTC.

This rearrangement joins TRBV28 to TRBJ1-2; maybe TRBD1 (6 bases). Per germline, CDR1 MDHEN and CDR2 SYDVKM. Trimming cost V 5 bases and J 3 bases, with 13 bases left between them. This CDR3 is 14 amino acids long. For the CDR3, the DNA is TGTGCCAGCAGTCCCCCGGACAGCTACTATGGCTACACCTTC. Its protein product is CASSPPDSYYGYTF.

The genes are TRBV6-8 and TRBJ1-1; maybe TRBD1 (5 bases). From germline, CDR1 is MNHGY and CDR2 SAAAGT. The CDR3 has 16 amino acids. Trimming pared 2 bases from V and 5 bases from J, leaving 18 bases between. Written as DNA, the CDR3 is TGTGCCAGCAGTTACCGCTTTTACTCGGGGGGAACTGAAGCTTTCTTT. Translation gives CASSYRFYSGGTEAFF.